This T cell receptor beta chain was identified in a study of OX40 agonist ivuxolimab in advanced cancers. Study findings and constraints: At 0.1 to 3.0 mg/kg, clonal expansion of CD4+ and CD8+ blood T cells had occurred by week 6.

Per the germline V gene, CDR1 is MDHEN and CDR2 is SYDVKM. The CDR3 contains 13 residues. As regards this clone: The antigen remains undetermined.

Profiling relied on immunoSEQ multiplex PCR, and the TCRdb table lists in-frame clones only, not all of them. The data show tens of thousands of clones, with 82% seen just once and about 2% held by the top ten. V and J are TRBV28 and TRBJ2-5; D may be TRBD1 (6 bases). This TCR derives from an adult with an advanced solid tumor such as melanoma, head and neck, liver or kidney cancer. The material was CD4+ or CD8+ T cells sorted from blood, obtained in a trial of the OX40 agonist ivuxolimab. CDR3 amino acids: CAISRTVQETQYF. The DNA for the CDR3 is TGTGCTATATCGCGGACAGTTCAAGAGACCCAGTACTTC.